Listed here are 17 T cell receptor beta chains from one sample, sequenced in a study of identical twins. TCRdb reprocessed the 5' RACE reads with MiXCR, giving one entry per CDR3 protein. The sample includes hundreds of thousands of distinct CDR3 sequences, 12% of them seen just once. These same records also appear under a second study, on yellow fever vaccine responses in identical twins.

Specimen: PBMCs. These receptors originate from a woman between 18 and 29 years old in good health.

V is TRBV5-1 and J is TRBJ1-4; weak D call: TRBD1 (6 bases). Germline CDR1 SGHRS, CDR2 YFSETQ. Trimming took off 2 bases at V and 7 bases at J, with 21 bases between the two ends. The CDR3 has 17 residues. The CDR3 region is CASSLRDRGGRSEKLFF. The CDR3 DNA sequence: TGCGCCAGCAGCTTACGGGACCGGGGGGGGCGAAGTGAAAAACTGTTTTTT. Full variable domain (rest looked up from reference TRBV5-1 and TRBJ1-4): KAGVTQTPRYLIKTRGQQVTLSCSPISGHRSVSWYQQTPGQGLQFLFEYFSETQRNKGNFPGRFSGRQFSNSRSEMNVSTLELGDSALYLCASSLRDRGGRSEKLFFGSGTQLSVL.

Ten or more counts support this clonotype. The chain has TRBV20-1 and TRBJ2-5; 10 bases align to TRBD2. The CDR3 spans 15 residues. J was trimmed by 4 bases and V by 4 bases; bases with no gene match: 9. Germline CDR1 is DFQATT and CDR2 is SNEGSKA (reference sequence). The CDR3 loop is CSAKDSGLARETQYF. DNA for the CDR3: TGCAGTGCTAAGGATTCGGGACTAGCGAGAGAGACCCAGTACTTC.

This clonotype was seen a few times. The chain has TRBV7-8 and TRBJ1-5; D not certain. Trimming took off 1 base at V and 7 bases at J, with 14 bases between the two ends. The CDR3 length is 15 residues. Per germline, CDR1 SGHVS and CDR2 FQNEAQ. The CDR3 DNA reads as TGTGCCAGCAGCTTAGAAGTGGGGAGAGGACAGCCCCAGCATTTT. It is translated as CASSLEVGRGQPQHF.

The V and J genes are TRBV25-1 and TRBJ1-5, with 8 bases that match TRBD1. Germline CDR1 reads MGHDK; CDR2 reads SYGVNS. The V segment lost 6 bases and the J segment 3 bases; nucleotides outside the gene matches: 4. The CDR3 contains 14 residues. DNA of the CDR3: TGTGCCAGCAGGAGGACAGGGAACAATCAGCCCCAGCATTTT. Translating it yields CASRRTGNNQPQHF.

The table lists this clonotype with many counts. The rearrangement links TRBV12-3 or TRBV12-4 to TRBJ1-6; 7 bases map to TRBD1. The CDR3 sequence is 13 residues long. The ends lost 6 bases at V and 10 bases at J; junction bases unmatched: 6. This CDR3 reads CASSGTVSSPLHF. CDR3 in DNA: TGTGCCAGCAGCGGGACAGTCAGCTCACCCCTCCACTTT.

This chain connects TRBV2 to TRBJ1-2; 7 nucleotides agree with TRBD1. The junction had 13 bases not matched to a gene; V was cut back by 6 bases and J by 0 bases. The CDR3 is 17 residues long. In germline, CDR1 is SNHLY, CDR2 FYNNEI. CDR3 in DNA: TGTGCCAGCAGAGAGCTCGGGACAGCAAAAACTAACTATGGCTACACCTTC. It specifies CASRELGTAKTNYGYTF.

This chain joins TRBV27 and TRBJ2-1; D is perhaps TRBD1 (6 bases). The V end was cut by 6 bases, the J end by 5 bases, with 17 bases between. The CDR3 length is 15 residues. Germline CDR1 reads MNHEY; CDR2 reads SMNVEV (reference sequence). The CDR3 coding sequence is TGTGCCAGCAGCGGAACAGGGTTTTTCGACAATGAGCAGTTCTTC. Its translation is CASSGTGFFDNEQFF.

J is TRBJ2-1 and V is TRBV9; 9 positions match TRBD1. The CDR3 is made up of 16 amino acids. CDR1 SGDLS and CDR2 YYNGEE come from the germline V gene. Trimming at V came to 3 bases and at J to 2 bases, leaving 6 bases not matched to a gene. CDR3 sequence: CASSALGQGTYNEQFF. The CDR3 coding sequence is TGTGCCAGCAGCGCGCTGGGACAGGGAACCTACAATGAGCAGTTCTTC.

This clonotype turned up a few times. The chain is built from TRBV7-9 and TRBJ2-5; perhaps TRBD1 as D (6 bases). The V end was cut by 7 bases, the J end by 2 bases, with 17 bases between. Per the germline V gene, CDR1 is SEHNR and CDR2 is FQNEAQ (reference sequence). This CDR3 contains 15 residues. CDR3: CASTSNTGSQETQYF. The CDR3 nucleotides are TGTGCCAGCACCTCAAATACAGGGTCACAAGAGACCCAGTACTTC.

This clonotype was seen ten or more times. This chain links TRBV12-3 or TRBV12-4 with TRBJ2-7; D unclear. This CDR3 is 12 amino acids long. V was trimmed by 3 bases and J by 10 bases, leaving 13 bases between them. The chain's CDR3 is CASSFQSRTQYF. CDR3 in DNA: TGTGCCAGCAGTTTTCAAAGTAGAACACAGTACTTC.

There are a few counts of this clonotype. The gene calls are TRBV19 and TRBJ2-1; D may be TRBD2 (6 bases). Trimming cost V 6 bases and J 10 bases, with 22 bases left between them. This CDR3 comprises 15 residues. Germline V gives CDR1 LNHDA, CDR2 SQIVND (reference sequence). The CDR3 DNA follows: TGTGCCAGTAGACTGATTGGACAAGAACGGGGGGAGCAGTTCTTC. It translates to CASRLIGQERGEQFF.

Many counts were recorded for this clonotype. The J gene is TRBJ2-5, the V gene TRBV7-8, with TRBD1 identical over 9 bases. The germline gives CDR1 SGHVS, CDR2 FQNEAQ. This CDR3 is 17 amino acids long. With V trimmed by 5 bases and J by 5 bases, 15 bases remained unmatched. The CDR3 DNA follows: TGTGCCAGCAGCCGACCGCGACCGGGACAGGGTGCCGAGACCCAGTACTTC. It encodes CASSRPRPGQGAETQYF.

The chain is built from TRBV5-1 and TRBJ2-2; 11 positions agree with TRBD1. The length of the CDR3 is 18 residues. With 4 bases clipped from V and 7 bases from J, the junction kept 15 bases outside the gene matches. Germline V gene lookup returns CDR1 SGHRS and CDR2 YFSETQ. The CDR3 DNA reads TGCGCCAGCAGCCGGAACCCTAGGACAGGGGGCATTAGCGGGGAGCTGTTTTTT. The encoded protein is CASSRNPRTGGISGELFF.

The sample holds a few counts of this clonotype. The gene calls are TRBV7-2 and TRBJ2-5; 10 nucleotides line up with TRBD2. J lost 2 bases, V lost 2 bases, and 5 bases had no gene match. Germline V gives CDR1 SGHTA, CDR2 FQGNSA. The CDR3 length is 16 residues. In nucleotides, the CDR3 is TGTGCCAGCAGCTTAAGGACTAGCGGAGTACAAGAGACCCAGTACTTC. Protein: CASSLRTSGVQETQYF.

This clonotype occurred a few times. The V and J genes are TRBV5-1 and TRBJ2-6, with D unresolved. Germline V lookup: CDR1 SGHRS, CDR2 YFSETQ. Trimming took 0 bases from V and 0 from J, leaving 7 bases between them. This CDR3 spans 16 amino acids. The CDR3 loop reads CASSLGLNSGANVLTF. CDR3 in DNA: TGCGCCAGCAGCTTGGGACTCAACTCTGGGGCCAACGTCCTGACTTTC. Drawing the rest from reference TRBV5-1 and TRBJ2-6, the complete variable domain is KAGVTQTPRYLIKTRGQQVTLSCSPISGHRSVSWYQQTPGQGLQFLFEYFSETQRNKGNFPGRFSGRQFSNSRSEMNVSTLELGDSALYLCASSLGLNSGANVLTFGAGSRLTVL.

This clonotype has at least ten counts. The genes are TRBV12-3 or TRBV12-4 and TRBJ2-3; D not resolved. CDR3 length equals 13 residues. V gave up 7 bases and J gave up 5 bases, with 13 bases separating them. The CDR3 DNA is TGTGCCAGCATACACAGCTACAAAGATACGCAGTATTTT. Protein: CASIHSYKDTQYF.

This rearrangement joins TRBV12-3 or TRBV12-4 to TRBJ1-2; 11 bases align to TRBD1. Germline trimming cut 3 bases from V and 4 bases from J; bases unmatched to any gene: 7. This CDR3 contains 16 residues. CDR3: CASSLTPGTGGYGYTF. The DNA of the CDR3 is TGTGCCAGCAGTTTGACACCCGGGACAGGGGGCTATGGCTACACCTTC.